This TCR beta chain was documented in a study of T cell repertoires in cytomegalovirus infection. Study-wide context: Use of recently identified HLA-C-restricted and well-studied HLA-B-restricted CMV epitopes was part of the study. Public TCR beta signatures were indicative of both CMV infection and a matching HLA type. Study conclusions and caveats: In two of eight donors, the top clonotype was HLA-C-restricted CMV-specific. Based on cumulative public TCR beta family frequency, carriers of CMV plus the relevant HLA were identified.

The germline V gene has CDR1 MNHEY and CDR2 SVGAGI. Between the trimmed V and J ends, which lost 2 bases and 4 bases, there was a span of 20 bases. This CDR3 is 17 amino acids long. TCRdb itself ran the reads through MiXCR, one entry per CDR3 protein. Altogether hundreds of thousands of distinct CDR3 sequences are present, around 30% being singletons, with the ten largest covering 11% to 15%. In its sample, this clonotype was seen a few times. Its antigen is not known. The material was cultured CD8+ T cells from PBMCs, obtained from culture after CMV antigen stimulation. The origin of this receptor is a human donor in good health (CMV status not recorded). Some clones in this sample may be carry-over from other donors' samples. The gene calls are TRBV6-5 and TRBJ1-1; D is possibly TRBD1 (5 bases). CDR3 DNA: TGTGCCAGCAGTTACGAGGCAGCGGGAGGGGAGTCCACTGAAGCTTTCTTT. It translates to CASSYEAAGGESTEAFF.